Shown below are 8 T cell receptor beta chains from a single sample sequenced in a study of CD8+ T cells in alopecia areata. RNA extraction and reverse transcription yielded cDNA as sequencing template. Clones were read by immunoSEQ multiplex PCR, and TCRdb kept only the in-frame ones, dropping some. The sample yields about 4,000 clones, without any singletons. Cutaneous lymph node cells were pooled, and they were sorted using CD4, CD8alpha, NKG2D, NKG2ACE and other markers. The specimen sequenced was CD8+ T cells sorted from a lymph node. Receptors originate from a C3H/HeJ mouse with alopecia areata. This strain has MHC haplotype H2-k.

This clone is labeled medium-sized. The gene names given are mouse names. Sequencing ends 4 residues short of the CDR3 end; the germline J gene provides the rest. V gene TRBV13-3 combines with J gene TRBJ2-3; TRBD2 agrees at 11 bases. V gave up 7 bases and J gave up 4 bases; unmatched junction bases: 2. The germline gives CDR1 NNHDY, CDR2 SYVADS. The length of the CDR3 is 13 residues. The CDR3 loop is CASRDWGSETLYF. The CDR3 DNA, read in part, is TGTGCCAGCCGGGACTGGGGGTCAGAA.

This clone appeared many times. Gene names refer to mouse genes. The read is 4 residues too short to cover the CDR3 end, so that end is filled in from the germline J gene. The chain combines TRBV13-3 with TRBJ1-1; D possibly corresponds to TRBD1 (6 bases). The CDR3 is 14 residues long. V dropped 1 base and J dropped 3 bases, with 10 bases sitting between them. Germline V gene lookup returns CDR1 NNHDY and CDR2 SYVADS. CDR3 DNA (partial): TGTGCCAGCAGTGATAGGGAGGGGGACACA. Protein: CASSDREGDT. The full CDR3 reads CASSDREGDTEVFF.

This clone counts as medium-sized (0.01 to 0.1%). The gene names given are mouse names. The read ends 4 residues before the CDR3 terminus; that terminus is restored from the germline J gene. The V and J genes are TRBV14 and TRBJ2-5, with a possible D match to TRBD1 (5 bases). Trimming cost V 2 bases and J 0 bases, with 10 bases left between them. CDR1 is SGHDT and CDR2 is FRDEAV in the germline V gene. This CDR3 comprises 15 residues. The part of the CDR3 DNA that was read is TGTGCCAGCAGTTTTCAGGGAGGCAACCAAGAC. This gives the protein CASSFQGGNQD. The CDR3 in full is CASSFQGGNQDTQYF. Supplemented by reference TRBV14 and TRBJ2-5, the full variable domain reads EAGVTQSPRYAVLQEGQAVSFWCDPISGHDTLYWYQQPRDQGPQLLVYFRDEAVIDNSQLPSDRFSAVRPKGTNSTLKIQSAKQGDTATYLCASSFQGGNQDTQYFGPGTRLLVL.

This clone was recorded a few times. Gene names denote mouse genes. The part of the CDR3 DNA that was read is TGTGCCTGGAGTCTAGGGGGGCTTGCT. Amino acid sequence: CAWSLGGLA. The CDR3 in full is CAWSLGGLAEQFF. V usage is TRBV31 and J usage is TRBJ2-1, with D perhaps matching TRBD2 (7 bases). The missing CDR3 end, 4 residues past where the read stops, is filled in from the germline J gene. The CDR3 loop spans 13 amino acids. With 0 bases removed from V and 6 bases from J, the gap between germline ends came to 9 bases. Germline values: CDR1 GKSSPN, CDR2 SITVG.

Comment on this clone: Gene names and germline match the mouse. The CDR3 here is CASSDATDSAETLYF. The CDR3 DNA, read in part, is TGTGCCAGCAGTGATGCCACAGATAGTGCAGAA. The gene calls are TRBV13-3 and TRBJ2-3; no definite D call. With the read ending 4 residues before the CDR3 end, the germline J gene is used to fill in that end. V lost 0 bases and J lost 0, with 8 bases in between. The CDR3 is 15 amino acids. Per germline, CDR1 NNHDY and CDR2 SYVADS.

This clone occurred many times. Gene labels here are mouse ones. The CDR3 sequence: CALGTGGYAEQFF. The CDR3 DNA, read in part, is TGTGCCTTAGGGACTGGGGGGTATGCT. The chain employs TRBV31 and TRBJ2-1; 12 bases align to TRBD2. Coverage ceases 4 residues before the CDR3 finishes, and the germline J gene fills in the end. V trimming: 7 bases; J trimming: 4 bases; junction bases outside the gene matches: 2. The CDR3 sequence is 13 residues long. CDR1 and CDR2 from the germline V gene are GKSSPN and SITVG.

This clone is medium-sized. Germline and genes: mouse. From the germline J gene comes the end of the CDR3, since the read stops 4 residues before it. The chain joins TRBV1 to TRBJ2-3; D might be TRBD2 (6 bases). Trimming shortened V by 3 bases and J by 0 bases, and 10 bases separated the two germline ends. The CDR3 spans 15 residues. Per the germline V gene, CDR1 is NSQYPW and CDR2 is LRSPGD (reference sequence). CDR3 DNA (partial): TGCACCTGCAGTGCCGCCGGGACTAGTGCAGAA. It encodes CTCSAAGTSAE. The whole CDR3 reads CTCSAAGTSAETLYF.

There are many counts of this clone. The listed genes are named as in mouse. The read halts 4 residues ahead of the CDR3 end, with the missing end drawn from the germline J gene. The chain couples TRBV13-1 to TRBJ2-5, with D possibly matching TRBD1 (5 bases). The CDR3 is 15 amino acids. Germline V gives CDR1 NSHNY, CDR2 SYGAGN. V lost 3 bases and J 2 bases, leaving 13 bases between the germline ends. The covered CDR3 bases are TGTGCCAGCAGTGGAGGAGGGGTCGGCCAAGAC. Residues: CASSGGGVGQD. The full CDR3 is CASSGGGVGQDTQYF.